Listed below are T cell receptor beta chains from one sample, sequenced in a study of blood T cell repertoires in COVID-19. Generated by immunoSEQ multiplex PCR, the TCRdb table keeps only in-frame clones and is missing some. This sample has 200,000 to 250,000 clones, with under 85% found just once. Sample: peripheral blood. The receptors stem from a man aged 30-40 years who had recovered from COVID-19. CDR3s include the opening cysteine and the closing phenylalanine or tryptophan. The order of the fields is J gene, CDR3 length, D gene, clone size, V gene, CDR3 protein, CDR3 DNA. The D gene is left open where the match is weak. Size values are once, few and many counts, or a class for expanded clones, and some rows have none.

TRBJ2-5 | 15 | TRBD1 | . | TRBV5-5 | CASSLGGQDQETQYF | TGTGCCAGCAGCTTGGGGGGACAGGATCAAGAGACCCAGTACTTC
TRBJ1-4 | 18 | TRBD1 | . | TRBV19 | CASSRRTGGVKANEKLFF | TGTGCCAGTAGTCGCCGGACAGGAGGGGTTAAGGCTAATGAAAAACTGTTTTTT
TRBJ2-7 | 19 | TRBD2 | . | TRBV7-9 | CASSLSRGLAGGPTYEQYF | TGTGCCAGCAGCTTATCCCGAGGACTAGCGGGGGGTCCGACCTACGAGCAGTACTTC
TRBJ1-1 | 14 | . | . | TRBV27 | CASSDRSANTEAFF | TGTGCCAGCAGTGACAGGTCTGCGAACACTGAAGCTTTCTTT
TRBJ2-7 | 12 | . | once | TRBV12-3/TRBV12-4 | CASSLGRGEQYF | TGTGCCAGCAGTTTAGGGCGGGGCGAGCAGTACTTC
TRBJ1-3 | 14 | . | once | TRBV3-1/TRBV3-2 | CASSPTSAGNTIYF | TGTGCCAGCAGCCCGACTTCAGCTGGAAACACCATATATTTT
TRBJ2-7 | 13 | . | . | TRBV18 | CASSSTSLNEQYF | TGTGCCAGCTCATCGACTAGTTTGAACGAGCAGTACTTC
TRBJ2-2 | 15 | . | once | TRBV5-4 | CASSFGTPNTGELFF | TGTGCCAGCAGCTTCGGGACACCTAACACCGGGGAGCTGTTTTTT
TRBJ2-2 | 16 | . | . | TRBV15 | CATSRVGARNTGELFF | TGTGCCACCAGCAGAGTGGGAGCCCGTAACACCGGGGAGCTGTTTTTT
TRBJ1-6 | 15 | . | . | TRBV7-9 | CASSLGGGADPPLHF | TGTGCCAGCAGCTTAGGGGGTGGGGCCGATCCACCCCTCCACTTT
TRBJ2-7 | 11 | . | . | TRBV6-5 | CASRDSFEQYF | TGTGCCAGCAGGGACAGTTTTGAGCAGTACTTC
TRBJ1-1 | 11 | . | . | TRBV19 | CASSIFYEAFF | TGTGCCAGTAGTATATTTTATGAAGCTTTCTTT
TRBJ1-3 | 16 | . | . | TRBV7-9 | CASSLVRTISGNTIYF | TGTGCCAGCAGCTTAGTAAGGACTATCTCTGGAAACACCATATATTTT
TRBJ1-2 | 15 | TRBD1 | . | TRBV5-4 | CASSLGIQGDYGYTF | TGTGCCAGCAGCTTGGGAATTCAGGGGGACTATGGCTACACCTTC
TRBJ2-3 | 14 | . | . | TRBV18 | CASSPSTDPGTQYF | TGTGCCAGCTCACCATCAACAGACCCCGGTACGCAGTATTTT
TRBJ1-2 | 15 | TRBD1 | . | TRBV11-2 | CASSLATGDRYGYTF | TGTGCCAGCAGCTTAGCGACAGGGGACCGCTATGGCTACACCTTC
TRBJ2-2 | 15 | . | few | TRBV4-1 | CASSQVRGDTGELFF | TGCGCCAGCAGCCAAGTTCGGGGAGACACCGGGGAGCTGTTTTTT
TRBJ1-2 | 16 | . | few | TRBV5-6 | CASSLTPWDTVRGYTF | TGTGCCAGCAGCTTGACGCCGTGGGACACGGTGAGGGGCTACACCTTC
TRBJ2-2 | 13 | . | . | TRBV12-3/TRBV12-4 | CASSFPGTGELFF | TGTGCCAGCAGTTTCCCAGGGACCGGGGAGCTGTTTTTT
TRBJ2-1 | 16 | TRBD2 | . | TRBV18 | CASSQIAGLAGGEQFF | TGTGCCAGCTCACAAATCGCGGGACTAGCGGGGGGTGAGCAGTTCTTC
TRBJ2-1 | 11 | . | once | TRBV28 | CASSLLYEQFF | TGTGCCAGCAGTTTATTATATGAGCAGTTCTTC
TRBJ1-1 | 14 | TRBD1 | once | TRBV6-6 | CASSYRGRFVEAFF | TGTGCCAGCAGTTACAGGGGGCGCTTCGTTGAAGCTTTCTTT
TRBJ2-5 | 14 | . | . | TRBV2 | CASRYSEGRETQYF | TGTGCCAGCAGGTACAGTGAGGGTCGAGAGACCCAGTACTTC
TRBJ2-5 | 19 | TRBD2 | . | TRBV9 | CASSIATSGGPLVQETQYF | TGTGCCAGCAGCATCGCCACTAGCGGGGGGCCCTTGGTCCAAGAGACCCAGTACTTC
TRBJ1-2 | 13 | TRBD1 | . | TRBV4-1 | CASTLGTGYGYTF | TGCGCCAGCACGTTGGGGACAGGTTATGGCTACACCTTC
TRBJ2-4 | 13 | TRBD1 | . | TRBV10-3 | CAISESQGAVQYF | TGTGCCATCAGTGAGTCCCAGGGGGCGGTTCAGTACTTC
TRBJ2-2 | 16 | TRBD2 | . | TRBV7-3 | CASSLNSGANTGELFF | TGTGCCAGCAGCCTTAATAGCGGGGCGAACACCGGGGAGCTGTTTTTT
TRBJ2-4 | 16 | . | few | TRBV7-9 | CASSPRGSLAKNIQYF | TGTGCCAGCAGCCCCCGGGGAAGCCTAGCCAAAAACATTCAGTACTTC
TRBJ1-6 | 16 | . | . | TRBV2 | CASSESDGSYNSPLHF | TGTGCCAGCAGTGAAAGTGATGGCAGCTATAATTCACCCCTCCACTTT